The TCR beta chain under discussion was sequenced for a study of T cells in Graves' hyperthyroidism and ophthalmopathy. RNA transcripts provided the source from which TCR beta CDR3 regions were amplified. When the TCR CDR3 underwent first-round RT-PCR, the HTBI primer set was used. In TCRdb, the multiplex PCR reads were re-called with MiXCR into one record per CDR3 protein. In the table there are about 680,000 distinct CDR3 sequences, under 45% of which are singletons. The CDR3 sequence is 15 residues long. From germline, CDR1 is WSHSY and CDR2 SAAADI. The ends were cut back, 2 bases at V and 0 bases at J, with 10 bases in the middle.

The TCR comes from a woman aged 40 to 50 with Graves' hyperthyroidism. The sequenced sample was blood. This chain uses TRBV10-2 with TRBJ1-2; possibly TRBD1 for D (6 bases). CDR3 sequence reads: CASSETGQANYGYTF. CDR3 sequence (DNA): TGCGCCAGCAGTGAGACAGGGCAAGCTAACTATGGCTACACCTTC.